The subject of this entry is one T cell receptor beta chain. The assay was immunoSEQ multiplex PCR, and TCRdb's table has in-frame clones only and misses some. The sample contains more than 70,000 clones, around 96% of which appear only once. This record comes from a study of technical replicates of blood from four donors. Germline assignment: CDR1 MGHRA and CDR2 YSYEKL. V lost 4 bases and J 2 bases, leaving 26 bases between the germline ends. The CDR3 has 20 residues. The sample comprised T cells isolated from PBMCs. The sequence came from a human donor in good health. The V and J genes are TRBV4-1 and TRBJ1-4; D not certain. CDR3 in amino acids: CASSPKENGQIGVTNEKLFF. In nucleotides, the CDR3 is TGCGCCAGCAGCCCTAAGGAAAATGGTCAGATCGGGGTGACTAATGAAAAACTGTTTTTT.